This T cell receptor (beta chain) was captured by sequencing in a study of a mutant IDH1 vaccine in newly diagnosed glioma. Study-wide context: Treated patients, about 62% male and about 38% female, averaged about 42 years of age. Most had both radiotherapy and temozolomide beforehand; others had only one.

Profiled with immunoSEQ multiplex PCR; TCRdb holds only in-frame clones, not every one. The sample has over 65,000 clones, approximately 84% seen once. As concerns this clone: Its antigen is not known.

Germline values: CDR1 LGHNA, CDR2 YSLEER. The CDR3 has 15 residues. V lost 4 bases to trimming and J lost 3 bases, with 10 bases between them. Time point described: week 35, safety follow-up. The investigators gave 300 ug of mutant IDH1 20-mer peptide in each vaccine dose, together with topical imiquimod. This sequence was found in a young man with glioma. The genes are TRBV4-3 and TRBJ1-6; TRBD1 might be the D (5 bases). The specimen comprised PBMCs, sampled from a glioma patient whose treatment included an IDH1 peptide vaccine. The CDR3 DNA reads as TGCGCCAGCAGCCTTCAGGGATTCTATAATTCACCCCTCCACTTT. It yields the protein CASSLQGFYNSPLHF.